This TCR beta chain stems from a study of Graves' ophthalmopathy and Graves' hyperthyroidism. There are many counts of this clonotype. As the template, RNA transcripts were used to amplify TCR beta CDR3 regions. RT-PCR with HTBI primers came first, then second-round multiplex PCR. TCRdb redid the calling of the multiplex PCR reads with MiXCR, one entry per CDR3 protein. This table holds 1 million to 1.3 million distinct CDR3 sequences, about 38% found once. Trimming removed 10 bases from V and 3 bases from J, with 15 bases in between. Germline CDR1 reads SGHVS; CDR2 reads FQNEAQ. CDR3 length: 13 residues.

The sequencing input was peripheral blood or thyroid tissue (not recorded which). This clonotype was sampled from an adult man with Graves' hyperthyroidism. The chain links TRBV7-8 to TRBJ1-1; D is possibly TRBD1 (6 bases). This CDR3 is CAIRVGGDTEAFF. The CDR3 DNA is TGTGCCATCCGGGTCGGGGGCGACACTGAAGCTTTCTTT.